This TCR beta chain was sequenced in a study of CD8 T cells in Susac syndrome. The authors reverse transcribed roughly 0.45 to 1 ug RNA with random hexamers. Multiplex PCR with immunoSEQ amplified the TCR beta CDR3 across 54 Vbeta and 13 Jbeta. Each CDR3 protein gets one entry after TCRdb re-called the immunoSEQ multiplex PCR reads with MiXCR. Counted here are 95,000 to 150,000 distinct CDR3 sequences, roughly 95% occurring once; the ten biggest clones make up over 0.12%. Sequencing of TCR beta was undertaken in CD8+ and CD4+ T cells derived from blood. Patients with Susac syndrome met the recently defined diagnostic criteria for definite or probable disease. Isolation of CD8+ and CD4+ T cells was performed negatively, whereas enrichment of TEMRA cells was done by FACS. V shed 0 bases, J shed 1 base, and the junction held 8 bases outside the gene matches. The CDR3 consists of 17 residues. Looked up from germline, CDR1 is DFQATT and CDR2 is SNEGSKA (reference sequence).

The sequence was collected from a human donor with Susac syndrome. The chain joins TRBV20-1 to TRBJ2-3, with TRBD2 matching 9 bases. The sequenced sample consisted of CD4+ T cells from PBMCs. CDR3 nucleotides: TGCAGTGCTAGAGATTGGAGCGGGAGGCGGGGCACAGATACGCAGTATTTT. It translates to CSARDWSGRRGTDTQYF.